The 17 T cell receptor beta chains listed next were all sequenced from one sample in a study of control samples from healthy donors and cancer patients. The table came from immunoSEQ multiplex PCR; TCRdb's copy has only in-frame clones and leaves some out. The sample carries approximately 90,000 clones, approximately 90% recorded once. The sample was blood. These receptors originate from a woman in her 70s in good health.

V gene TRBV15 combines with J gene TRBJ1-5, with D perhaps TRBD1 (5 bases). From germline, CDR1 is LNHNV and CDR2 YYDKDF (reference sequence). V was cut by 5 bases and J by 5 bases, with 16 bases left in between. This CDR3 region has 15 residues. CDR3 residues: CATSRGEVIHQPQHF. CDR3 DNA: TGTGCCACCAGCCGGGGGGAGGTTATTCATCAGCCCCAGCATTTT. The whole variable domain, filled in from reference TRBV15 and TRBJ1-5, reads DAMVIQNPRYQVTQFGKPVTLSCSQTLNHNVMYWYQQKSSQAPKLLFHYYDKDFNNEADTPDNFQSRRPNTSFCFLDIRSPGLGDTAMYLCATSRGEVIHQPQHFGDGTRLSIL.

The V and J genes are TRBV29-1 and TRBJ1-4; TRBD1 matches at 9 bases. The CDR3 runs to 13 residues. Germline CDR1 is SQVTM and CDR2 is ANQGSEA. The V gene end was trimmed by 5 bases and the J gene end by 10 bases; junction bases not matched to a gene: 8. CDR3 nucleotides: TGCAGCGTTACCGGGACAGGGAGTGGAAAACTGTTTTTT. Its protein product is CSVTGTGSGKLFF. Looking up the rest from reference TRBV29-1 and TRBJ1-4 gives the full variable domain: SAVISQKPSRDICQRGTSLTIQCQVDSQVTMMFWYRQQPGQSLTLIATANQGSEATYESGFVIDKFPISRPNLTFSTLTVSNMSPEDSSIYLCSVTGTGSGKLFFGSGTQLSVL.

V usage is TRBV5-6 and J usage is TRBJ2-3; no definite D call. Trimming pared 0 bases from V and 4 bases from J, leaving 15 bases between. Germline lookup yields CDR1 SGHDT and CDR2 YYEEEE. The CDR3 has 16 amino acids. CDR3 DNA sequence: TGTGCCAGCAGCTTGGACACCCTCGAAGCCCCAGATACGCAGTATTTT. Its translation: CASSLDTLEAPDTQYF.

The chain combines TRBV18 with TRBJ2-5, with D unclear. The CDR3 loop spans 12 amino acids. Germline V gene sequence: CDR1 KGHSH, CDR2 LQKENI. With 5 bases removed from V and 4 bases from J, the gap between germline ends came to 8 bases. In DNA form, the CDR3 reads TGTGCCAGCTCATCAACGGGAGAGACCCAGTACTTC. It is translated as CASSSTGETQYF.

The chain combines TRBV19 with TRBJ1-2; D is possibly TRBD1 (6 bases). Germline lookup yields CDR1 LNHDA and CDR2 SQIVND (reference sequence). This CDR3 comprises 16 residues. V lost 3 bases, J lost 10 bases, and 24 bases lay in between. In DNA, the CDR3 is TGTGCCAGTAGTATGCCTGCAGGGGTCCCCTCTCGGGACTACACCTTC. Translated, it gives CASSMPAGVPSRDYTF.

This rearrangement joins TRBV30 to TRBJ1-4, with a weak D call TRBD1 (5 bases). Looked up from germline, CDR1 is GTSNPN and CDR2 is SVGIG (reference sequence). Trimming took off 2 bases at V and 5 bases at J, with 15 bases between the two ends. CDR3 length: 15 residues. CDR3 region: CAWSSLDSPNEKLFF. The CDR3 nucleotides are TGTGCCTGGAGTTCCCTAGACAGTCCGAATGAAAAACTGTTTTTT.

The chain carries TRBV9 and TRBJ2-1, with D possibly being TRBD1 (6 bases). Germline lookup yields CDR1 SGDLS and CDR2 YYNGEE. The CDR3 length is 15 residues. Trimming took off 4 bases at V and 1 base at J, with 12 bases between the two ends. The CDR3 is CASSLDSSSYNEQFF. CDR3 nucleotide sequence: TGTGCCAGCAGCTTGGACAGCAGTTCCTACAATGAGCAGTTCTTC. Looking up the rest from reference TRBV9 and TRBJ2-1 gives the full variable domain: DSGVTQTPKHLITATGQRVTLRCSPRSGDLSVYWYQQSLDQGLQFLIQYYNGEERAKGNILERFSAQQFPDLHSELNLSSLELGDSALYFCASSLDSSSYNEQFFGPGTRLTVL.

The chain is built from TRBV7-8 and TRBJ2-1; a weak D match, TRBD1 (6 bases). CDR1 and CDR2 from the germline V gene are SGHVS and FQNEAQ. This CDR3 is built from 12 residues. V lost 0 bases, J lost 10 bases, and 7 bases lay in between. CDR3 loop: CASSLAQGEQFF. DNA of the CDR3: TGTGCCAGCAGCTTAGCCCAGGGGGAGCAGTTCTTC.

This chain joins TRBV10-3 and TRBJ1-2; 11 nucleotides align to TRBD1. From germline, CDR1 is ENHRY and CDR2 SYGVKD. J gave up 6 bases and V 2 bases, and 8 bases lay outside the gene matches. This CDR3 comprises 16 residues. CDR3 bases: TGTGCCATCAGTGAGCCTTACCGGGACAGGGGGAATGGCTACACCTTC. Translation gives CAISEPYRDRGNGYTF.

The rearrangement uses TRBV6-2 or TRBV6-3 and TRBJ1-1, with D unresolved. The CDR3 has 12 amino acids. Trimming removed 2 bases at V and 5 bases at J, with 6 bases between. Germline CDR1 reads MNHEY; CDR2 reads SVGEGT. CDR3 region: CASSYVRTEAFF. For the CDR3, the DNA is TGTGCCAGCAGTTACGTGCGAACTGAAGCTTTCTTT.

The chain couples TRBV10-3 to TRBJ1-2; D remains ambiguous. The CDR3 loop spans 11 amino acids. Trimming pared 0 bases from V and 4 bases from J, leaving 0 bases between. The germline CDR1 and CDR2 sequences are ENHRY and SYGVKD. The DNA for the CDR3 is TGTGCCATCAGTGAGTCCTATGGCTACACCTTC. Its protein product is CAISESYGYTF.

In DNA, the CDR3 is TGTGCCAGTAGCGTCGATAGGGAGTATGGCTACACCTTC. Amino acids: CASSVDREYGYTF. The V and J genes are TRBV19 and TRBJ1-2; D gene uncertain. The CDR3 has 13 amino acids. Looked up from germline, CDR1 is LNHDA and CDR2 is SQIVND (reference sequence). V was trimmed by 6 bases and J by 5 bases, leaving 13 bases between them.

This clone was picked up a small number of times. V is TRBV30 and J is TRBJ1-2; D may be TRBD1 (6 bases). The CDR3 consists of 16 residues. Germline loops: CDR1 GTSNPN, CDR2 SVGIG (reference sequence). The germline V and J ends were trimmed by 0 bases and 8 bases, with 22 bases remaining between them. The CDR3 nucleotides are TGTGCCTGGAGTGTACCCAAGTGGGGGCCCAAGAGGGGCTACACCTTC. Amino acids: CAWSVPKWGPKRGYTF.

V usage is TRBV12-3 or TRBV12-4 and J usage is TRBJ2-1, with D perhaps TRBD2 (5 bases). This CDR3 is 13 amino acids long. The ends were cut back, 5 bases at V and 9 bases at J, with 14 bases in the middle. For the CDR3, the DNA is TGTGCCAGCAGTACCACCGCTGAGGGTGAGCAGTTCTTC. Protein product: CASSTTAEGEQFF.

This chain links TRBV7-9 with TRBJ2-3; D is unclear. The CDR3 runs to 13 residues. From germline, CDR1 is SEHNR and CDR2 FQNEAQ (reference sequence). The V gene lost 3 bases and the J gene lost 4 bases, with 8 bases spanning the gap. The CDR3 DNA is TGTGCCAGCAGCTTTAGGAGTTCAGATACGCAGTATTTT. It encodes CASSFRSSDTQYF.

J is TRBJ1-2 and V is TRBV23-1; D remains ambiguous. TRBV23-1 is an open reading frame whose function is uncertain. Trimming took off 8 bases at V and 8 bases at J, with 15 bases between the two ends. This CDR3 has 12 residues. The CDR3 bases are TGCGCCAGCCGGAGGGTCCCCTCCGGCTACACCTTC. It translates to CASRRVPSGYTF.

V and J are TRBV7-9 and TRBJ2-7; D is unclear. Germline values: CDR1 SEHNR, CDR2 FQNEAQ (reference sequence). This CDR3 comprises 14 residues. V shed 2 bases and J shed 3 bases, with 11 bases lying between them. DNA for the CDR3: TGTGCCAGCAGCTTACAAGGTTTAGTCTACGAGCAGTACTTC. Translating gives CASSLQGLVYEQYF.